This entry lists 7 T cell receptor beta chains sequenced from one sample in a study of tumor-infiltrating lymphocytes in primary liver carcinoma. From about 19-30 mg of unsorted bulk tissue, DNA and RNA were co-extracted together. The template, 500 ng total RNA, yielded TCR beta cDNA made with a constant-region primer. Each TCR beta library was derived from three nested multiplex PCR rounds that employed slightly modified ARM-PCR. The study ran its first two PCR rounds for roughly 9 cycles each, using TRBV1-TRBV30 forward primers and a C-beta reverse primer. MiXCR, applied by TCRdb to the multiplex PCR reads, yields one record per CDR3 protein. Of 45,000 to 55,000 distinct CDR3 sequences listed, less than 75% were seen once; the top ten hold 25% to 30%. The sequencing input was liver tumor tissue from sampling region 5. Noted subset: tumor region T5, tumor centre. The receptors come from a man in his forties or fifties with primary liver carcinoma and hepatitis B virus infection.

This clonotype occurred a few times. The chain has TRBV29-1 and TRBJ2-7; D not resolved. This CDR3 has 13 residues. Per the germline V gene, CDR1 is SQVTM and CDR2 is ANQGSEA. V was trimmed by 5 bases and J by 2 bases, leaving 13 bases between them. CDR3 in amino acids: CSVFGEAAYEQYF. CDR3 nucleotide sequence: TGCAGCGTTTTCGGAGAGGCTGCCTACGAGCAGTACTTC.

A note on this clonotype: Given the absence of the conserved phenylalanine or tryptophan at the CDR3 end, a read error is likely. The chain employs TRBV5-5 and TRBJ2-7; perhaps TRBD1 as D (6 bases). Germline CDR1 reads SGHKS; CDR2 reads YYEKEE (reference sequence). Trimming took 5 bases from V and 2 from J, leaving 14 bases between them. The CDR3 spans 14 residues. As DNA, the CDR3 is TGTGCCAGCAGATACAGGGTTGGGCCCTACGAGCAGTACTTA. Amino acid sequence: CASRYRVGPYEQYL.

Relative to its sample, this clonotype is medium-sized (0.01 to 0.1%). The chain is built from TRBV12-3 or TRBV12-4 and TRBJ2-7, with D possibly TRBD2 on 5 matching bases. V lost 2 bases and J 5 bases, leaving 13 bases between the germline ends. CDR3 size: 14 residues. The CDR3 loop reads CASSLHGEGNEQYF. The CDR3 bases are TGTGCCAGCAGTTTACATGGAGAGGGCAACGAGCAGTACTTC.

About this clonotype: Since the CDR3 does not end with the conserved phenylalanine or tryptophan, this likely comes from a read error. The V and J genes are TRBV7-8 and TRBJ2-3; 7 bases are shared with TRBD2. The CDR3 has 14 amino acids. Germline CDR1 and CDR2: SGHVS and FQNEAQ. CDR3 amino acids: CGSSLGLGTDTQYS. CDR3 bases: TGTGGCAGCAGCTTAGGACTAGGCACAGATACGCAGTATTCT.

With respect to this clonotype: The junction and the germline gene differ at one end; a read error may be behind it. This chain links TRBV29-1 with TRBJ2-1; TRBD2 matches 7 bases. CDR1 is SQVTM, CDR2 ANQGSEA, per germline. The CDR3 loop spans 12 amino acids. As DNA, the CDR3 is TGCAGCGTTGCTCTAGCGGCTGTGCAGCAGTTTTTC. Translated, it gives CSVALAAVQQFF.

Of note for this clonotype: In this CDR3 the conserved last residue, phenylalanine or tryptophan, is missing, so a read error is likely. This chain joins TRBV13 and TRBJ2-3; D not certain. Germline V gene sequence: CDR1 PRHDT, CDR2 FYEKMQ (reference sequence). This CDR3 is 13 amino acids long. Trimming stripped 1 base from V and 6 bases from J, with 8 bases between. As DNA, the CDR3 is TGTGCCAGCAGCTTAGAGAGTGTGGATACGCAGTATTCT. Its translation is CASSLESVDTQYS.

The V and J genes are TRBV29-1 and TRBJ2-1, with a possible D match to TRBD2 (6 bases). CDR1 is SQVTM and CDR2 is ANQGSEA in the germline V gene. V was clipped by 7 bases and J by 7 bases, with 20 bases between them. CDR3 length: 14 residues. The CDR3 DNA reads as TGCAGCGCTGGGGGGAGACTGAACTATAATGAGCAGTTCTTC. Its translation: CSAGGRLNYNEQFF.